The 14 T cell receptor beta chains presented below share a single source sample, sequenced in a study of T-cell reconstitution after alpha-beta-depleted transplantation in children. Unique molecular identifiers featured in how the TCRbeta library was prepared. TCRdb fed the PCR reads into MiXCR, producing one record per CDR3 protein. Of about 610,000 distinct CDR3 sequences listed, roughly a tenth are singletons. Sequencing used PBMCs from the stem cell graft donor, obtained from the stem cell graft. The receptors come from a human donor who donated a stem cell graft to a child with acute myeloid leukemia.

This clonotype was found a few times. This chain uses TRBV10-3 with TRBJ2-3; 10 bases line up with TRBD2. Per the germline V gene, CDR1 is ENHRY and CDR2 is SYGVKD. The CDR3 covers 15 residues. With V trimmed by 7 bases and J by 5 bases, 9 bases remained unmatched. CDR3 coding DNA: TGTGCCATCACCCGGACTAGCGGAGAGGTAGATACGCAGTATTTT. Translated, it gives CAITRTSGEVDTQYF.

This clonotype has just a few counts. The chain is built from TRBV29-1 and TRBJ2-3; D unclear. V lost 8 bases and J lost 8, with 26 bases in between. This CDR3 is 15 amino acids long. CDR1 SQVTM and CDR2 ANQGSEA come from the germline V gene. CDR3 amino acids: CSSLGSGTAPGTQYF. Here the CDR3 DNA reads TGCAGCTCATTAGGATCCGGTACAGCACCCGGTACGCAGTATTTT.

Comments on this clonotype: At one of its ends the junction is not consistent with the germline gene, which may arise from a read error. The chain couples TRBV20-1 to TRBJ2-7; D perhaps matches TRBD1 (6 bases). In germline, CDR1 is DFQATT, CDR2 SNEGSKA (reference sequence). This CDR3 contains 11 residues. CDR3 in amino acids: CCATGQYEQYF. CDR3 DNA sequence: TGCTGTGCGACGGGACAATACGAGCAGTACTTC.

The J gene is TRBJ1-3, the V gene TRBV11-2; no clear D. CDR3 length: 13 amino acids. Germline values: CDR1 SGHAT, CDR2 FQNNGV. Trimming took 1 base from V and 5 from J, leaving 6 bases between them. CDR3 DNA sequence: TGTGCCAGCAGCTTAGCCAGGCGAAACACCATATATTTT. It is translated as CASSLARRNTIYF.

The chain recombines TRBV9 with TRBJ2-5; 9 nucleotides agree with TRBD2. Trimming cost V 4 bases and J 5 bases; bases outside gene matches: 3. The CDR3 has 13 residues. The germline V gene encodes CDR1 SGDLS and CDR2 YYNGEE. CDR3 loop: CASSPSGKETQYF. The CDR3 DNA follows: TGTGCCAGCAGCCCTAGCGGGAAGGAGACCCAGTACTTC.

This chain joins TRBV5-1 and TRBJ2-2, with 7 bases that match TRBD2. Germline V lookup: CDR1 SGHRS, CDR2 YFSETQ. The CDR3 has 15 amino acids. Trimming removed 4 bases from V and 5 bases from J; junction bases left unmatched: 8. The CDR3: CASSPGLVGTGELFF. DNA for the CDR3: TGCGCCAGCAGCCCTGGACTAGTTGGGACCGGGGAGCTGTTTTTT.

The V gene is TRBV2, the J gene TRBJ2-7; D unclear. Deletions cut 1 base from V and 5 bases from J, with 9 bases between. Looked up from germline, CDR1 is SNHLY and CDR2 is FYNNEI. CDR3 length equals 13 residues. The CDR3 DNA reads as TGTGCCAGCAGTGAAGGGCAGGTCCACGAGCAGTACTTC. The encoded protein is CASSEGQVHEQYF.

V is TRBV7-9 and J is TRBJ2-5, with 14 bases that match TRBD2. The germline CDR1 and CDR2 sequences are SEHNR and FQNEAQ (reference sequence). V was clipped by 7 bases and J by 5 bases; unmatched bases: 3. The length of the CDR3 is 14 residues. CDR3 loop: CASNRLAGGETQYF. The CDR3 DNA follows: TGTGCCAGCAACCGACTAGCGGGAGGGGAGACCCAGTACTTC.

The chain recombines TRBV9 with TRBJ2-1; TRBD2 matches 8 bases. V trimming: 1 base; J trimming: 9 bases; junction bases outside the gene matches: 18. CDR3 length: 18 amino acids. Germline CDR1 reads SGDLS; CDR2 reads YYNGEE. The CDR3 protein is CASSVSTSDALGVIEQFF. Here the CDR3 DNA reads TGTGCCAGCAGCGTATCGACTAGCGATGCCCTGGGTGTAATTGAGCAGTTCTTC.

The rearrangement links TRBV6-4 to TRBJ1-1, with 9 bases fitting TRBD1. The V gene end was trimmed by 6 bases and the J gene end by 4 bases; junction bases not matched to a gene: 9. This CDR3 has 15 amino acids. The germline V gene encodes CDR1 MRHNA and CDR2 SNTAGT. CDR3 bases: TGTGCCAGCAGATCAAAGGGACAGGGTGGCACTGAAGCTTTCTTT. This codes for CASRSKGQGGTEAFF.

The chain carries TRBV20-1 and TRBJ1-5, with 8 bases identical to TRBD1. Germline loops: CDR1 DFQATT, CDR2 SNEGSKA (reference sequence). This CDR3 has 14 residues. Germline trimming cut 6 bases from V and 1 base from J; bases unmatched to any gene: 5. Here the CDR3 reads CSARYRGSNQPQHF. As DNA, the CDR3 is TGCAGTGCAAGATACAGGGGGAGCAATCAGCCCCAGCATTTT.

The sample holds many counts of this clonotype. V gene TRBV29-1 combines with J gene TRBJ1-2; no clear D gene. Germline V lookup: CDR1 SQVTM, CDR2 ANQGSEA. Trimming shortened V by 6 bases and J by 5 bases, and 10 bases separated the two germline ends. This CDR3 spans 11 amino acids. As DNA, the CDR3 is TGCAGCGTGAACCCAGAATATGGCTACACCTTC. Its protein product is CSVNPEYGYTF.

The table lists this clonotype with a few counts. The gene calls are TRBV20-1 and TRBJ1-6; D call uncertain. Germline V lookup: CDR1 DFQATT, CDR2 SNEGSKA (reference sequence). Trimming shortened V by 2 bases and J by 0 bases, and 5 bases separated the two germline ends. CDR3 length: 14 residues. This chain's CDR3 is CSARQSSYNSPLHF. The CDR3 DNA reads TGCAGTGCTAGACAGAGCTCCTATAATTCACCCCTCCACTTT.

This clonotype was recorded a few times. The chain couples TRBV5-6 to TRBJ1-1, with TRBD1 as a possible D gene (6 bases). V dropped 3 bases and J dropped 3 bases, with 12 bases sitting between them. CDR3 length: 14 amino acids. CDR1 SGHDT and CDR2 YYEEEE come from the germline V gene. CDR3 sequence reads: CASSSSDSHTEAFF. CDR3 nucleotide sequence: TGTGCCAGCAGCTCGTCGGACAGCCACACTGAAGCTTTCTTT.